This TCR beta chain was found in a study of T cells in Graves' hyperthyroidism and ophthalmopathy. TCR beta CDR3 regions were amplified from RNA transcripts. First-round RT-PCR targeting the TCR CDR3 was performed with the HTBI primer set. TCRdb re-analysed the multiplex PCR reads in MiXCR, keeping a single row per CDR3 protein. Here the sample spans hundreds of thousands of distinct CDR3 sequences, 38% being singletons. CDR1 is MNHNY and CDR2 is SVGAGI in the germline V gene (reference sequence). The length of the CDR3 is 14 residues. Trimming stripped 5 bases from V and 3 bases from J, with 11 bases between.

Sequences were obtained from blood. The chain links TRBV6-6 to TRBJ1-5; D is undetermined. This clonotype originated in a young man with Graves' hyperthyroidism. The CDR3 nucleotides read TGTGCCAGCAGTGGCGGCACAAACAATCAGCCCCAGCATTTT. Its protein product is CASSGGTNNQPQHF.